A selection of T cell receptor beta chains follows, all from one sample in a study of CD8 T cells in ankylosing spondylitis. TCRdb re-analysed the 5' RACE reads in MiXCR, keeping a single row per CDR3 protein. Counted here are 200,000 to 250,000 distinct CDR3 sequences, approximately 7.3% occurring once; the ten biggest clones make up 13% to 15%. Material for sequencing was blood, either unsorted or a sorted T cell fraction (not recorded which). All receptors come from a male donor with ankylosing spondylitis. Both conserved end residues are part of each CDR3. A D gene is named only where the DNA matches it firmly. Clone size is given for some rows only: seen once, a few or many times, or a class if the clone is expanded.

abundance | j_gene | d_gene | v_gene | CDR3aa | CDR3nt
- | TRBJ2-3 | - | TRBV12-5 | CASGLGDWEQYF | TGTGCTAGTGGTTTGGGGGACTGGGAGCAGTATTTT
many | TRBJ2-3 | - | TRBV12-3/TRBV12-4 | CASALRAPRTDTQYF | TGTGCCAGCGCCCTGAGGGCCCCACGCACAGATACGCAGTATTTT
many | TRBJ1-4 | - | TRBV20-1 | CSARDPQSGNEKLFF | TGCAGTGCTAGAGATCCTCAGTCCGGAAATGAAAAACTGTTTTTT
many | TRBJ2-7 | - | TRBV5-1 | CASSLEPGSSYEQYF | TGCGCCAGCAGCTTGGAGCCAGGAAGCTCCTACGAGCAGTACTTC
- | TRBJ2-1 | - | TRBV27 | CASSQTFYNEQFF | TGTGCCAGCAGCCAGACTTTCTACAATGAGCAGTTCTTC
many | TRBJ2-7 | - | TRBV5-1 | CASSLGQDYEQYF | TGCGCCAGCAGCTTGGGACAAGACTACGAGCAGTACTTC
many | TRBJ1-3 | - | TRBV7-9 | CASSRTDSGNTIYF | TGTGCCAGCAGCCGGACGGACTCTGGAAACACCATATATTTT
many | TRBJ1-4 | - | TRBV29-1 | CSVGGGQGGAKLFF | TGCAGCGTTGGAGGGGGTCAGGGAGGTGCAAAACTGTTTTTT
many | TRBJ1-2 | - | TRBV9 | CASSSQGEMGYTF | TGTGCCAGCAGCAGCCAGGGAGAAATGGGCTACACCTTC
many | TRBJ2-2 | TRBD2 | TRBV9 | CASSAYLAGGELFF | TGTGCCAGCAGCGCCTACTTAGCGGGTGGGGAGCTGTTTTTT
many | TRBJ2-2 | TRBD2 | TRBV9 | CASSVVGGGNTGELFF | TGTGCCAGCAGCGTAGTTGGGGGGGGGAACACCGGGGAGCTGTTTTTT
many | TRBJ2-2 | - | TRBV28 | CASSFLRGNTGELFF | TGTGCCAGCAGTTTCTTGAGGGGGAACACCGGGGAGCTGTTTTTT
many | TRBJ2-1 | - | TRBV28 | CASSEPPESGLWGEQFF | TGTGCCAGCAGTGAGCCCCCTGAGAGCGGTTTGTGGGGTGAGCAGTTCTTC
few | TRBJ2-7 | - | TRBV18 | CASSPEGSYEQYF | TGTGCCAGCTCACCAGAGGGTTCATACGAGCAGTACTTC
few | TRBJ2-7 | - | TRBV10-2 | CASKGPAGYEQYF | TGCGCCAGCAAGGGACCGGCCGGCTACGAGCAGTACTTC
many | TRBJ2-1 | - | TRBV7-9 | CASSTGTRNEQFF | TGTGCCAGCAGCACCGGGACACGGAATGAGCAGTTCTTC
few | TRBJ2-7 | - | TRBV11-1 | CASSFAEGGYEQYF | TGTGCCAGCAGCTTTGCGGAGGGGGGGTACGAGCAGTACTTC
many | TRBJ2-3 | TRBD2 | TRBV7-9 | CASRTGTSPTDTQYF | TGTGCCAGCAGAACCGGGACTAGCCCTACAGATACGCAGTATTTT
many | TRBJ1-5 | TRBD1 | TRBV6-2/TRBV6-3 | CASSYGPGQGLPQHF | TGTGCCAGCAGTTACGGACCGGGACAGGGACTGCCCCAGCATTTT
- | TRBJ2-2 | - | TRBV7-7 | CASSLGTPNTGELFF | TGTGCTAGCAGCTTAGGCACACCTAACACCGGGGAGCTGTTTTTT
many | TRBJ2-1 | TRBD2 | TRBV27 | CASIRTSGGSYNEQFF | TGTGCCAGCATTCGGACTAGCGGGGGCTCCTACAATGAGCAGTTCTTC
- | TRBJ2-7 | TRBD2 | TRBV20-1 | CSATTAGGPGEQYF | TGCAGTGCTACTACAGCGGGAGGGCCGGGCGAGCAGTACTTC
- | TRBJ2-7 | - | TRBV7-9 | CASSQPLTSAGREQYF | TGTGCCAGCAGCCAACCCCTCACCTCGGCAGGGCGGGAGCAGTACTTC
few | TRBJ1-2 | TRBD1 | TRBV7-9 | CASSLGQGNYGYTF | TGTGCCAGCAGCTTAGGACAGGGAAACTATGGCTACACCTTC
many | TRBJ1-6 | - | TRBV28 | CASHFTLGIGSYNSPLHF | TGTGCCAGCCATTTCACATTGGGGATAGGCTCCTATAATTCACCCCTCCACTTT
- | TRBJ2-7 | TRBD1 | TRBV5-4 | CASSQQGVAYEQYF | TGTGCCAGCAGCCAACAGGGGGTAGCCTACGAGCAGTACTTC
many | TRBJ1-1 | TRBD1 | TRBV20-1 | CSPGGVEAFF | TGCAGCCCAGGGGGGGTAGAAGCTTTCTTT
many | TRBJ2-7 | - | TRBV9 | CASSVGQTLTYEQYF | TGTGCCAGCAGCGTAGGTCAAACCTTGACCTACGAGCAGTACTTC
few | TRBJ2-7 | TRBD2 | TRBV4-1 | CASSPRGTSSLDEQYF | TGCGCCAGCAGCCCCCGGGGGACTAGCTCTCTGGACGAGCAGTACTTC